What follows is one TCR beta chain and its context. Its antigen is unidentified. This sample was included in a study of vaccination effects on CD4 cells after COVID-19. Study details: Participants were vaccinated with two doses of either the BNT162b2 or mRNA-1273 vaccine.

CD4+ T cells specific for antigen were expanded with viral peptide pools by the ViraFEST assay before sequencing. Having been cultured for about ten days, the cells underwent CD4+ T cell isolation. Negative nucleocapsid antibody tests before and after vaccination confirmed no previous SARS-CoV-2 infection. The study, taken as a whole, reports: Healthy vaccinees' vaccine-induced clones included only 1 of 255 cross-reacting with common cold coronaviruses. Few convalescent patients were included, and no early post-infection timepoints were sampled. The study found marked clonal contraction of infection- and vaccine-induced clones late after vaccination.

TCRdb's table, derived via immunoSEQ multiplex PCR, lists solely in-frame clones and lacks some. The sample gives tens of thousands of clones, under 85% of which show up once; roughly 2.9% is in the top ten. Looked up from germline, CDR1 is KGHDR and CDR2 is SFDVKD. The CDR3 loop spans 15 amino acids. V trimming: 3 bases; J trimming: 4 bases; junction bases outside the gene matches: 4. This chain uses TRBV24-1 with TRBJ1-1; TRBD1 aligns across 10 bases. The sample in question was CD4+ T cells from PBMCs cultured with HCoV-NL63 spike peptides, obtained before COVID-19 vaccination. The receptor comes from a human donor who received a COVID-19 vaccine. CDR3 nucleotides: TGTGCCACCAGTGATCCCCGGACAGGGGGCACTGAAGCTTTCTTT. It yields the protein CATSDPRTGGTEAFF.